This record concerns one T cell receptor (beta chain) sequence. For the second PCR, which ran for about 7 to 11 cycles, a sample-barcoded 5' primer and a J-beta primer mix were used. TCRdb redid the calling of the 5' RACE reads with MiXCR, one entry per CDR3 protein. Of about 1.1 million distinct CDR3 sequences listed, around two fifths are singletons. Trimming pared 3 bases from V and 3 bases from J, leaving 14 bases between. The CDR3 spans 15 residues. Germline-derived CDR1 and CDR2 are MNHEY and SMNVEV (reference sequence). The data were taken from a study of blood T cells in healthy people across ages.

This clonotype was obtained from a man in his late teens or twenties in good health. The chain employs TRBV27 and TRBJ1-1, with no clear D. The sample comprised blood. CDR3: CASSFIGRGHTEAFF. CDR3 coding DNA: TGTGCCAGCAGTTTTATAGGGCGAGGGCACACTGAAGCTTTCTTT.